This TCR beta chain was sequenced in a study of T cell repertoires in ileal Crohn's disease (dated by TCRdb to the late 2010s). The study in broad terms: The median duration of disease was approximately eight years, and at the time of surgery less than 40% of patients were active smokers. A total of some 170 mucosal samples from some 60 patients were sequenced, with samples obtained at several locations on the surgical specimen and at postoperative endoscopy. Roughly half of the patients were given postoperative therapy, with about 19 on anti-TNF agents and about a dozen on thiopurines. Surgery was performed for a complication in all patients, with stricturing disease in approximately 60% and penetrating disease in roughly 39%. A Rutgeerts score higher than i0 was the definition used for endoscopic postoperative recurrence. The TCR repertoire was analysed in approximately 61 patients with Crohn's disease drawn from a prospective multicentre cohort. The study was conducted in parallel with a multicentre cohort that was designed to identify predictors of early endoscopic recurrence following ileocolonic resection. The full study reports these points: A significantly higher proportion of clonal expansions was observed in active smokers at surgery than in non-smokers (25.9% vs 17.9%, p=0.02). Compared with CD4 T cells, sorted CD8 T cells held more high-frequency clones, which suggests that the mucosal expansions were mostly CD8. Only a subgroup of patients, of unstated size, had mucosal CD4 and CD8 T cells sorted and sequenced. Higher high-frequency clone percentages at surgery were associated with endoscopic recurrence; all patients with clonality above 26.8% (18/57) had recurrence.

About 500 nanograms of biopsy DNA per sample were submitted for commercial TCRB immunosequencing. A two-step, amplification bias-controlled multiplex PCR was used by Adaptive Biotechnology to amplify CDR3 regions from genomic DNA. In the first PCR, primers covered every V and J gene segment, and in the second PCR, barcodes and Illumina adapters were added. CDR3 libraries were sequenced using an Illumina instrument. The authors processed their data as follows. Analysis combined the vendor-provided pipelines with custom analysis of raw data in R/Bioconductor under R version 3.3.0. Clonality, ranging from 0 to 1, was calculated as the inverse of the normalised Shannon entropy of all productive clones. High-frequency clones were defined as the share of the repertoire occupied by the top 100 clones, with only clones passing a 95% confidence test being retained. Overlap between samples was measured with the Morisita-Horn index, while repertoire diversity was measured with the Simpson index. The table comes from immuneACCESS by way of TCRdb, which keeps in-frame sequences with V and J called. Part of the clones is missing from these tables; in studies checked, under half for an unresolved V gene and the rest for unknown reasons. Clonal size and the V and J genes are those of that table, whereas D and trimming came from the DNA. The sample data list approximately 6,400 clones, and around 75% of these were observed just once. Of the sample, 16% is held by the ten largest clones.

A note on this clone: Its antigen is still unknown. No base qualities exist here, and no much larger clone lies one base off it.

To be eligible, patients had to be adults with ileal or ileocolonic Crohn's disease and an indication for ileocolonic resection. Whole ileal mucosal biopsies were stored frozen at -80°C before DNA extraction. Genomic DNA was extracted from frozen whole biopsies using a TRizol-based method and was quantified with a NanoDrop 2000 spectrophotometer. For CDR1 and CDR2, the germline V gene lists KGHSH and LQKENI. The CDR3 covers 14 residues, taking in both the cysteine and the phenylalanine. Only CDR3 DNA remains: 42 bases, in frame from the first base. Trimming at the junction amounts to 2 bases on V and 4 bases on J, and the germline ends lie 9 bases apart.

The source of this sequence is an adult with Crohn's disease. The rearrangement joined TRBV18 to TRBJ1-3; D gene: possibly TRBD1, on 5 matching bases. The material sequenced was ileal tissue. The CDR3 sequence is CASSPGAWGNTIYF. The DNA reads TGTGCCAGCTCACCAGGGGCGTGGGGAAACACCATATATTTT. Full variable domain (CDR3 extended with the reference TRBV18 and TRBJ1-3 proteins): NAGVMQNPRHLVRRRGQEARLRCSPMKGHSHVYWYRQLPEEGLKFMVYLQKENIIDESGMPKERFSAEFPKEGPSILRIQQVVRGDSAAYFCASSPGAWGNTIYFGEGSWLTVV.